These 8 T cell receptor beta chains share one sample of origin, sequenced in a study of blood T cell repertoires in COVID-19. The data were produced by immunoSEQ multiplex PCR, yet TCRdb's version contains in-frame clones alone and is incomplete. The sample shows around 280,000 clones, almost 90% of them seen only once. The sample taken for sequencing was PBMCs or T cells enriched from blood (not recorded which). The receptors come from a woman aged 18-30 years with acute COVID-19.

The chain carries TRBV10-2 and TRBJ2-7; 9 positions agree with TRBD1. With 5 bases clipped from V and 2 bases from J, the junction kept 4 bases outside the gene matches. This CDR3 has 14 residues. Germline V lookup: CDR1 WSHSY, CDR2 SAAADI. In nucleotides, the CDR3 is TGCGCCAGCAGTAAGGGACAGGGACCCTACGAGCAGTACTTC. Protein sequence: CASSKGQGPYEQYF.

This clone was recorded a few times. CDR3 region: CASSPGGGGKVTQYF. The CDR3 region has the DNA TGTGCCAGCAGCCCTGGTGGAGGGGGCAAGGTGACCCAGTACTTC. The V and J genes are TRBV7-2 and TRBJ2-5; a weak D match, TRBD1 (7 bases). Trimming pared 5 bases from V and 7 bases from J, leaving 20 bases between. The germline CDR1 and CDR2 sequences are SGHTA and FQGNSA. This CDR3 region has 15 residues.

The chain carries TRBV21-1 and TRBJ2-1; the tabulated D call, TRBD2, remains unverified against the DNA. TRBV21-1 is labeled a pseudogene. The CDR3 spans 16 residues. CDR3 sequence reads: CASSAPLGGSYNEQFF. The DNA for the CDR3 is TGTGCCAGCAGCGCGCCCCTAGGAGGTTCCTACAATGAGCAGTTCTTC.

This clone was seen a single time. The V gene is TRBV27, the J gene TRBJ2-2; 8 bases are shared with TRBD1. There are 17 residues in the CDR3. The V and J ends lost 7 bases and 0 bases, in that order; junction bases with no gene match: 10. Germline CDR1 is MNHEY and CDR2 is SMNVEV (reference sequence). The CDR3 DNA sequence: TGTGCCAGCACCTCATACTTACAGGGGGCGAACACCGGGGAGCTGTTTTTT. Protein sequence: CASTSYLQGANTGELFF.

The chain links TRBV14 to TRBJ2-5, with a weak D call TRBD2 (5 bases). Trimming took off 6 bases at V and 5 bases at J, with 13 bases between the two ends. This CDR3 contains 13 residues. Germline V gives CDR1 SGHDN, CDR2 FVKESK. CDR3 protein: CASRMSGWETQYF. In DNA form, the CDR3 reads TGTGCCAGCAGGATGAGCGGCTGGGAGACCCAGTACTTC.

The V gene is TRBV29-1, the J gene TRBJ2-1; D is uncertain. Per germline, CDR1 SQVTM and CDR2 ANQGSEA. The CDR3 extends over 11 amino acids. V lost 4 bases, J lost 8 bases, and 9 bases lay in between. CDR3 coding DNA: TGCAGCGTTGGGAGTCCCTATGAGCAGTTCTTC. This sequence encodes CSVGSPYEQFF.

This chain uses TRBV10-3 with TRBJ2-7; 7 bases map to TRBD1. V was clipped by 6 bases and J by 1 base; unmatched bases: 3. From germline, CDR1 is ENHRY and CDR2 SYGVKD. This CDR3 has 13 amino acids. The CDR3 here is CAISHRGSYEQYF. The CDR3 DNA is TGTGCCATCAGCCACAGGGGATCCTACGAGCAGTACTTC.

This chain connects TRBV24-1 to TRBJ1-2; D gene uncertain. Germline V CDR1 and CDR2: KGHDR, SFDVKD. CDR3 length: 13 residues. Trimming took off 4 bases at V and 7 bases at J, with 12 bases between the two ends. CDR3 sequence: CATSDRAGFGYTF. The DNA for the CDR3 is TGTGCCACCAGTGACCGAGCGGGGTTTGGCTACACCTTC.